This is a list of T cell receptor beta chains from one sample in a study of control samples from healthy donors and cancer patients. TCRdb keeps only in-frame clones here, not all; method: immunoSEQ multiplex PCR. The sample has 100,000 to 150,000 clones; over 85% are singletons. Sequences were obtained from blood. Every receptor here comes from a man aged 30 to 39 in good health. Each CDR3 is given with its conserved first and last residue. Part of the rows lack a size; the others show once, few, many or a class for expanded clones.

J gene: TRBJ1-2
V gene: TRBV30
clone size: NA
CDR3 protein: CALSGVGYGYTF

J gene: TRBJ1-1
V gene: TRBV6-2/TRBV6-3
clone size: once
CDR3 protein: CASSLWGTEAFF

J gene: TRBJ2-7
V gene: TRBV7-2
clone size: once
CDR3 protein: CASSFTRDYEQYF

J gene: TRBJ1-5
V gene: TRBV9
clone size: NA
CDR3 protein: CASSVEAGFNQPQHF

J gene: TRBJ2-7
V gene: TRBV10-3
clone size: NA
CDR3 protein: CAISARGGEGYEQYF

J gene: TRBJ2-5
V gene: TRBV3-1/TRBV3-2
clone size: NA
CDR3 protein: CASSQSSGGRQETQYF

J gene: TRBJ2-2
V gene: TRBV27
clone size: few
CDR3 protein: CASRHREGANTGELFF

J gene: TRBJ2-7
V gene: TRBV11-2
clone size: NA
CDR3 protein: CASIRQGAGSYEQYF

J gene: TRBJ2-7
V gene: TRBV7-2
clone size: NA
CDR3 protein: CASSLQGGGSVEQYF

J gene: TRBJ2-7
V gene: TRBV30
clone size: NA
CDR3 protein: CAWRPYYEQYF

J gene: TRBJ1-1
V gene: TRBV4-1
clone size: NA
CDR3 protein: CASSQEPGGHTEAFF

J gene: TRBJ2-7
V gene: TRBV4-3
clone size: NA
CDR3 protein: CASSQGDSSYEQYF

J gene: TRBJ2-1
V gene: TRBV4-3
clone size: NA
CDR3 protein: CASSQDVDVASEQFF

J gene: TRBJ1-1
V gene: TRBV29-1
clone size: NA
CDR3 protein: CSVVYMNTEAFF

J gene: TRBJ2-7
V gene: TRBV7-9
clone size: few
CDR3 protein: CASKNQGSSYEQYF

J gene: TRBJ1-6
V gene: TRBV5-8
clone size: NA
CDR3 protein: CASSLVWSAYNSPLHF

J gene: TRBJ2-7
V gene: TRBV6-2/TRBV6-3
clone size: NA
CDR3 protein: CASSYDRQAYEQYF

J gene: TRBJ1-2
V gene: TRBV5-1
clone size: NA
CDR3 protein: CASSLGQGVDYGYTF

J gene: TRBJ1-6
V gene: TRBV5-8
clone size: NA
CDR3 protein: CASSRFFGNSPLHF

J gene: TRBJ1-5
V gene: TRBV2
clone size: once
CDR3 protein: CASSEVRDQPQHF

J gene: TRBJ2-1
V gene: TRBV19
clone size: NA
CDR3 protein: CASSISSGQINGEQFF

J gene: TRBJ2-7
V gene: TRBV30
clone size: NA
CDR3 protein: CAWSEPPGTGTYEQYF

J gene: TRBJ2-1
V gene: TRBV6-2/TRBV6-3
clone size: NA
CDR3 protein: CASSYERRSYNEQFF

J gene: TRBJ1-1
V gene: TRBV28
clone size: NA
CDR3 protein: CASRDRGRYMNTEAFF

J gene: TRBJ2-7
V gene: TRBV19
clone size: NA
CDR3 protein: CASSIDRASRLHEQYF

J gene: TRBJ2-5
V gene: TRBV19
clone size: NA
CDR3 protein: CASSTFGDSRVGAETQYF

J gene: TRBJ1-3
V gene: TRBV29-1
clone size: NA
CDR3 protein: CSVGQVGGNTIYF

J gene: TRBJ1-2
V gene: TRBV27
clone size: NA
CDR3 protein: CASSLGQGWIYGYTF

J gene: TRBJ2-1
V gene: TRBV7-9
clone size: NA
CDR3 protein: CATRSASVGEFF

J gene: TRBJ2-5
V gene: TRBV5-5
clone size: NA
CDR3 protein: CASSRGDTETQYF

J gene: TRBJ1-5
V gene: TRBV6-5
clone size: NA
CDR3 protein: CASSYKWGSDQPQHF

J gene: TRBJ2-7
V gene: TRBV9
clone size: once
CDR3 protein: CASSVDSGGNEQYF

J gene: TRBJ1-4
V gene: TRBV7-9
clone size: NA
CDR3 protein: CASSAGREFVNEKLFF

J gene: TRBJ2-1
V gene: TRBV2
clone size: NA
CDR3 protein: CASRGAGWYNEQFF

J gene: TRBJ2-7
V gene: TRBV5-1
clone size: NA
CDR3 protein: CASSVGTSGGSYEQYF

J gene: TRBJ1-4
V gene: TRBV3-1/TRBV3-2
clone size: NA
CDR3 protein: CASSQTLGAYNEKLFF

J gene: TRBJ1-5
V gene: TRBV28
clone size: NA
CDR3 protein: CATMGGSPSNQPQHF

J gene: TRBJ2-4
V gene: TRBV28
clone size: NA
CDR3 protein: CASSLPGQGVAKNIQYF

J gene: TRBJ2-7
V gene: TRBV27
clone size: NA
CDR3 protein: CASSLGLAGGQQYF

J gene: TRBJ2-1
V gene: TRBV18
clone size: NA
CDR3 protein: CASSPRTSGANNEQFF

J gene: TRBJ2-7
V gene: TRBV4-3
clone size: NA
CDR3 protein: CASSHTPGTGVYEQYF

J gene: TRBJ2-1
V gene: TRBV6-6
clone size: NA
CDR3 protein: CASSTPRITYNEQFF

J gene: TRBJ2-2
V gene: TRBV5-8
clone size: NA
CDR3 protein: CASSYGQRTGELFF

J gene: TRBJ2-5
V gene: TRBV11-1
clone size: NA
CDR3 protein: CASSQGLAGGLDF

J gene: TRBJ2-1
V gene: TRBV30
clone size: NA
CDR3 protein: CAWSLDRYNEQFF

J gene: TRBJ1-6
V gene: TRBV6-6
clone size: NA
CDR3 protein: CASSRESVRSLLHF

J gene: TRBJ2-1
V gene: TRBV7-9
clone size: NA
CDR3 protein: CASSPAGKHEQFF

J gene: TRBJ1-6
V gene: TRBV28
clone size: NA
CDR3 protein: CASSLSGGRYSPLHF

J gene: TRBJ1-1
V gene: TRBV4-1
clone size: NA
CDR3 protein: CASSQPIGQPMNTEAFF

J gene: TRBJ2-1
V gene: TRBV27
clone size: NA
CDR3 protein: CASTLTGSPYNEQFF

J gene: TRBJ2-3
V gene: TRBV5-1
clone size: NA
CDR3 protein: CASSLSTDTQYF

J gene: TRBJ2-6
V gene: TRBV7-6
clone size: NA
CDR3 protein: CASSFAPTGGSGSGANVLTF

J gene: TRBJ1-3
V gene: TRBV7-2
clone size: NA
CDR3 protein: CASSPRRASGNTIYF